This T cell receptor (beta chain) was recovered during a study of vaccination and CD4 T cells after COVID-19. Sample treatment: approximately nine-day PBMC culture with coronavirus spike peptide pools or control peptides (ViraFEST assay). Details on this clonotype: Its specificity is unknown.

Researchers used the Oncomine TCR Beta short-read assay to sequence DNA from cultured CD4+ T cells. In TCRdb, the PCR reads were re-called with MiXCR into one record per CDR3 protein. The table has approximately 11,000 distinct CDR3 sequences, 20% seen once; the top ten hold approximately 12%. V trimming: 7 bases; J trimming: 0 bases; junction bases outside the gene matches: 16. This CDR3 has 18 residues. Looked up from germline, CDR1 is MNHNS and CDR2 is SASEGT. The chain couples TRBV6-1 to TRBJ1-1; 8 nucleotides line up with TRBD1. The clonotype comes from a human donor who received a COVID-19 vaccine. The source was CD4+ T cells from blood, cultured in vitro, collected before SARS-CoV-2 vaccination. The CDR3 spells CASTVRTGRVLMNTEAFF. In DNA, the CDR3 is TGTGCCAGCACTGTCCGGACAGGGAGGGTTCTAATGAACACTGAAGCTTTCTTT.